The 5 T cell receptor beta chains given below trace back to one sample, sequenced in a study of T-cell reconstitution after alpha-beta-depleted transplantation in children. Unique molecular identifiers tagged the TCRbeta library. TCRdb re-called the PCR reads through MiXCR, storing one row per CDR3 protein. The sample lists 500,000 to 650,000 distinct CDR3 sequences, approximately 10% occurring once. The specimen was PBMCs, mostly from graft donor cells, collected 180 days after TCRalphabeta/CD19-depleted stem cell transplant. The origin of the receptors is a female patient aged 2-15 years who had a stem cell transplant for aplastic anemia, so the T cells may come from the graft donor.

This clonotype was observed a few times. The DNA of the CDR3 is TGTGCCAGCAGCTTCTCGTTCCCCCCGACAGGGGCGTACACAGATACGCAGTATTTT. Its protein product is CASSFSFPPTGAYTDTQYF. V gene TRBV11-2 combines with J gene TRBJ2-3; TRBD1 matches at 8 bases. CDR1 SGHAT and CDR2 FQNNGV come from the germline V gene. This CDR3 has 19 residues. The trim removed 3 bases at V and 2 bases at J, leaving 16 bases unmatched.

This clonotype came up a few times. The chain joins TRBV7-8 to TRBJ1-5; D unresolved. Trimming pared 5 bases from V and 3 bases from J, leaving 11 bases between. CDR3 length equals 14 residues. CDR1 is SGHVS, CDR2 FQNEAQ, per germline. DNA for the CDR3: TGTGCCAGCAGCCCAGGACGGAACAATCAGCCCCAGCATTTT. As protein: CASSPGRNNQPQHF.

This chain uses TRBV24-1 with TRBJ2-3, with 9 bases lining up with TRBD2. Germline V gene data show CDR1 as KGHDR and CDR2 as SFDVKD. The CDR3 loop spans 14 amino acids. With V trimmed by 10 bases and J by 6 bases, 10 bases remained unmatched. The CDR3 DNA reads TGTGCCACAGGAGCTAGCGGGGCCCAGGATACGCAGTATTTT. Translating gives CATGASGAQDTQYF.

This clonotype was recorded a few times. The chain carries TRBV5-1 and TRBJ2-5; perhaps TRBD1 as D (6 bases). The CDR3 loop spans 13 amino acids. The germline gives CDR1 SGHRS, CDR2 YFSETQ. The V end lost 1 base, the J end lost 4 bases, and 8 bases lay between the germline ends. Here the CDR3 reads CASSLPGAETQYF. Here the CDR3 DNA reads TGCGCCAGCAGCTTGCCAGGGGCAGAGACCCAGTACTTC.

The V call is TRBV4-1, the J call TRBJ1-1, with 12 bases lining up with TRBD1. From germline, CDR1 is MGHRA and CDR2 YSYEKL. The CDR3 is 17 amino acids. The trim removed 2 bases at V and 3 bases at J, leaving 7 bases unmatched. CDR3 DNA sequence: TGCGCCAGCAGCCAACCGCCGGGACAGGGGGCACACACTGAAGCTTTCTTT. This gives the protein CASSQPPGQGAHTEAFF.